This T cell receptor (beta chain) originates from a study of shared clonotypes between healthy human individuals. Trimming stripped 6 bases from V and 4 bases from J, with 13 bases between. The CDR3 sequence is 13 residues long. CDR1 is SQVTM, CDR2 ANQGSEA, per germline. The repertoire was sequenced with immunoSEQ multiplex PCR; TCRdb's copy has only in-frame clones and lacks some. The repertoire has about 1,500,000 clones, more than 95% of them found once; the top ten carry roughly 1.2%. The rearrangement joins TRBV29-1 to TRBJ2-1; possibly TRBD1 for D (5 bases). The TCR originated in a man younger than 45 in good health. Sequenced input: naive CD4+ T cells sorted from blood. Subset reported: CD45RA+ positively selected. CDR3 nucleotides: TGCAGCGTCAGGCGGACACTATACAATGAGCAGTTCTTC. Residues: CSVRRTLYNEQFF.